A selection of T cell receptor beta chains follows, all from one sample in a study of T-cell reconstitution after alpha-beta-depleted transplantation in children. TCRdb reanalysed the PCR reads using MiXCR and keeps one entry per CDR3 protein. The sample lists around 600,000 distinct CDR3 sequences, 15% to 20% occurring once. Sequenced here: PBMCs from the stem cell graft donor, sampled from the stem cell graft. The source is a human donor who donated a stem cell graft to a child with acute myeloid leukemia. Both conserved end residues are part of each CDR3. A D gene is named only where the DNA matches it firmly. For some rows the clone size is stated as once, few or many, or as a class when expanded; others skip it.

j_call clone_size d_call v_call cdr3_nt cdr3_aa
TRBJ2-3 few . TRBV12-3/TRBV12-4 TGTGCCAGCAGTAACCTCGGACATCCCGGCACAGATACGCAGTATTTT CASSNLGHPGTDTQYF
TRBJ2-6 many TRBD1 TRBV20-1 TGCAGTGCTGGGGACAGGGGCGCCTCCAACGGGGCCAACGTCCTGACTTTC CSAGDRGASNGANVLTF
TRBJ2-1 many TRBD2 TRBV4-2 TGTGCCAGCAGCCCTTACGGGACTAGCGGGGGGAACTACAATGAGCAGTTCTTC CASSPYGTSGGNYNEQFF
TRBJ2-7 few . TRBV4-3 TGCGCCAGCAGCCACGACCGGGACATCAGCTACGAGCAGTACTTC CASSHDRDISYEQYF
TRBJ1-1 many . TRBV7-2 TGTGCCAGCAGCTTAGTTCAGGGCGGCACTGAAGCTTTCTTT CASSLVQGGTEAFF
TRBJ2-3 . . TRBV20-1 TGCAGTGCTAGAGTCCCGGGTCGGGGGTTAGTAGATACGCAGTATTTT CSARVPGRGLVDTQYF
TRBJ1-1 . . TRBV12-3/TRBV12-4 TGTGCCAGCAGCCAAGGGAGGTTCACTGAAGCTTTCTTT CASSQGRFTEAFF
TRBJ2-7 few TRBD2 TRBV20-1 TGCAGTGCCCTATACGGGACTAGCGGGGTTTCCTACGAGCAGTACTTC CSALYGTSGVSYEQYF
TRBJ2-7 . . TRBV5-4 TGTGCCAGCAGCAAGGACAGCCCAGCCTACGAGCAGTACTTC CASSKDSPAYEQYF
TRBJ2-1 many TRBD2 TRBV20-1 TGCAGTGCTAGAGATTGGGAGCGGCCTAGCGGGCAAGGGGTGGACAATGAGCAGTTCTTC CSARDWERPSGQGVDNEQFF
TRBJ1-6 few . TRBV5-5 TGTGCCAGCAGCTTGGTGGCAGGGATAGATTCACCCCTCCACTTT CASSLVAGIDSPLHF
TRBJ1-1 many TRBD1 TRBV6-1 TGTGCCAGCAAACTTGGCGGGACAGGGAACACTGAAGCTTTCTTT CASKLGGTGNTEAFF
TRBJ1-2 . . TRBV7-8 TGTGCCAGCAGCCCGACCGGTACCGCTAACTATGGCTACACCTTC CASSPTGTANYGYTF
TRBJ2-5 . . TRBV20-1 TGCAGTGCCCTCGGGGCCCCGTGGGGTACACTAAAGACCCAGTACTTC CSALGAPWGTLKTQYF
TRBJ2-7 few TRBD1 TRBV6-1 TGTGCCAGCAGCGCACTGACAGGGCACCCGGACGAGCAGTACTTC CASSALTGHPDEQYF
TRBJ2-7 many . TRBV7-3 TGTGCCAGCAGCTTTGCAGGGAGCTACGAGCAGTACTTC CASSFAGSYEQYF
TRBJ1-1 . . TRBV7-9 TGTGCCAGCAGCTATGTCGGGGTAGGAGACACTGAAGCTTTCTTT CASSYVGVGDTEAFF
TRBJ1-1 many . TRBV7-3 TGTGCCAGCAGCTTTCGACAGAACACTGAAGCTTTCTTT CASSFRQNTEAFF
TRBJ2-1 few TRBD2 TRBV20-1 TGCAGTGCTTTCTTGACTAGCGGGGGCCCTAGCTCCTACAATGAGCAGTTCTTC CSAFLTSGGPSSYNEQFF
TRBJ2-7 . . TRBV12-3/TRBV12-4 TGTGCCAGCAGTTTTCAGTCAGGGAGGTACGAGCAGTACTTC CASSFQSGRYEQYF
TRBJ2-5 many . TRBV20-1 TGCAGTGCTAGTGAGGCCCAGGTGGCCCAGTACTTC CSASEAQVAQYF
TRBJ2-5 few . TRBV7-2 TGTGCCAGCAGCTTAGGGCGGGTCCAAGAGACCCAGTACTTC CASSLGRVQETQYF
TRBJ2-7 many TRBD1 TRBV6-1 TGTGCCAGCAGTACCCCGGGACAGGCCTACGAGCAGTACTTC CASSTPGQAYEQYF
TRBJ1-1 many . TRBV20-1 TGCAGTGCTCCACCCGCCCTGGGGGAATGGAGGACTGAAGCTTTCTTT CSAPPALGEWRTEAFF
TRBJ1-5 few . TRBV20-1 TGCAGTGCTAGAGAGAACAGACAGCCCAATCAGCCCCAGCATTTT CSARENRQPNQPQHF